What follows are 16 T cell receptor beta chains derived from one specimen sequenced in a study of post-analysis software for immune sequencing data. The study, taken as a whole, reports: Elevated frequency relative to controls characterized 4 or 5 TRBV segments in patients, TRBV5-6, TRBV5-1 and TRBV20-1 among them.

Unique molecular identifiers tagged the TCR beta cDNA libraries. TCRdb reanalysed the PCR reads using MiXCR and keeps one entry per CDR3 protein. The sample contains hundreds of thousands of distinct CDR3 sequences, approximately 59% of which appear only once. These receptors are not linked to any known antigen. The sequencing input was blood. All receptors derive from a girl aged 2 to 9 with multiple sclerosis.

The chain recombines TRBV12-3 or TRBV12-4 with TRBJ2-3; 10 bases align to TRBD2. V lost 6 bases to trimming and J lost 5 bases; unmatched junction nucleotides: 8. The CDR3 totals 15 residues. CDR3 DNA: TGTGCCAGCAGGATAGCGGGAGGTTATGGAGATACGCAGTATTTT. This sequence encodes CASRIAGGYGDTQYF.

A few counts support this clonotype. For the CDR3, the DNA is TGCGCCAGCAGGGACACAAGGGGAGAGACCCAGTACTTC. This gives the protein CASRDTRGETQYF. The genes are TRBV10-2 and TRBJ2-5; tentative D call: TRBD1 (5 bases). The V end was cut by 6 bases, the J end by 4 bases, with 12 bases between. The CDR3 loop spans 13 amino acids. Germline values: CDR1 WSHSY, CDR2 SAAADI.

This clonotype was found a few times. The rearrangement joins TRBV15 to TRBJ2-3; the D gene is possibly TRBD2 (7 bases). V lost 0 bases and J 5 bases, leaving 12 bases between the germline ends. The germline CDR1 and CDR2 sequences are LNHNV and YYDKDF (reference sequence). The CDR3 extends over 15 amino acids. CDR3 sequence reads: CATSRESRGQDTQYF. The CDR3 nucleotides read TGTGCCACCAGCAGAGAGTCGCGGGGGCAAGATACGCAGTATTTT.

The chain carries TRBV20-1 and TRBJ1-4, with D unclear. The CDR3 is made up of 14 amino acids. V shed 8 bases and J shed 2 bases, with 15 bases lying between them. Germline loops: CDR1 DFQATT, CDR2 SNEGSKA (reference sequence). The CDR3 DNA sequence: TGCAGTTCTCATCCCCCCGCGACTAATGAAAAACTGTTTTTT. This translates into CSSHPPATNEKLFF.

This clonotype was counted only a few times. The J gene is TRBJ2-1, the V gene TRBV6-6, with 8 bases that match TRBD2. Germline CDR1 reads MNHNY; CDR2 reads SVGAGI (reference sequence). The ends lost 2 bases at V and 4 bases at J; junction bases unmatched: 4. This CDR3 has 15 amino acids. In nucleotides, the CDR3 is TGTGCCAGCAGTTACGGGCCTAGCGGGTACAATGAGCAGTTCTTC. Its translation is CASSYGPSGYNEQFF.

The genes are TRBV7-6 and TRBJ2-2; a possible D gene is TRBD2 (6 bases). V lost 5 bases, J lost 2 bases, and 12 bases lay in between. The CDR3 spans 15 residues. Germline values: CDR1 SGHVS, CDR2 FNYEAQ. The CDR3 DNA is TGTGCCAGCAGCCGCCCGACTAGTAACACCGGGGAGCTGTTTTTT. This sequence encodes CASSRPTSNTGELFF.

The chain carries TRBV27 and TRBJ2-7; 10 bases align to TRBD1. Germline CDR1 MNHEY, CDR2 SMNVEV (reference sequence). The CDR3 length is 16 residues. V shed 6 bases, J shed 1 base, and the junction held 9 bases outside the gene matches. CDR3 coding DNA: TGTGCCAGCAGGATCTCCGGGACAGGGGTATCCTACGAGCAGTACTTC. It translates to CASRISGTGVSYEQYF.

The J gene is TRBJ1-1, the V gene TRBV29-1; D is undetermined. Trimming removed 5 bases from V and 6 bases from J, with 19 bases in between. Germline V gene sequence: CDR1 SQVTM, CDR2 ANQGSEA. The CDR3 spans 14 residues. Here the CDR3 reads CSVSRAHGKAEAFF. DNA of the CDR3: TGCAGCGTTTCGAGGGCCCATGGGAAGGCTGAAGCTTTCTTT.

This clonotype was observed a handful of times. The J gene is TRBJ2-7, the V gene TRBV10-3; the match to TRBD1 covers 7 bases. The end of the DNA fits TRBJ2-5 better, so the J call may be wrong. Germline-derived CDR1 and CDR2 are ENHRY and SYGVKD. This CDR3 contains 16 residues. CDR3 loop: CAISESRGGRRETQYF. The CDR3 DNA reads as TGTGCCATCAGTGAGTCGAGAGGGGGCCGGCGAGAGACCCAGTACTTC.

The CDR3 coding sequence is TGTGCCACCAGTGACACCACTAGAAGGGGTTCCAGTGAGCAGTTCTTC. It is translated as CATSDTTRRGSSEQFF. The chain joins TRBV24-1 to TRBJ2-1; D is perhaps TRBD1 or TRBD2 (5 bases each). The CDR3 is 16 amino acids. The V gene lost 4 bases and the J gene lost 9 bases, with 21 bases spanning the gap. Germline V lookup: CDR1 KGHDR, CDR2 SFDVKD.

The chain couples TRBV2 to TRBJ2-3, with D perhaps TRBD2 (5 bases). This CDR3 spans 16 amino acids. Germline loops: CDR1 SNHLY, CDR2 FYNNEI. Trimming removed 8 bases from V and 2 bases from J, with 20 bases in between. CDR3 loop: CASLSLVDGDTDTQYF. The CDR3 DNA reads TGTGCCAGCCTGTCTCTCGTAGACGGGGACACAGATACGCAGTATTTT.

The CDR3 loop reads CASSYGRRDRRNIQYF. DNA for the CDR3: TGTGCCAGCAGTTACGGAAGACGGGACAGAAGAAACATTCAGTACTTC. V is TRBV6-6 and J is TRBJ2-4; 7 nucleotides match TRBD1. In germline, CDR1 is MNHNY, CDR2 SVGAGI (reference sequence). The V gene end was trimmed by 2 bases and the J gene end by 6 bases; junction bases not matched to a gene: 10. This CDR3 is 16 amino acids long.

The V call is TRBV14, the J call TRBJ2-1; possibly TRBD2 for D (5 bases). CDR3 length equals 17 residues. Germline CDR1 is SGHDN and CDR2 is FVKESK. V was cut by 0 bases and J by 1 base, with 13 bases left in between. The DNA of the CDR3 is TGTGCCAGCAGCCAAGACGGAGGTCCCTTGTCCTACAATGAGCAGTTCTTC. Protein product: CASSQDGGPLSYNEQFF.

The chain combines TRBV3-1 with TRBJ2-1; no firm D call. In germline, CDR1 is LGHDT, CDR2 YNNKEL (reference sequence). The V end lost 2 bases, the J end lost 7 bases, and 9 bases lay between the germline ends. The length of the CDR3 is 13 residues. Here the CDR3 DNA reads TGTGCCAGCAGCCAAATGGCGTCGAATGAGCAGTTCTTC. It encodes CASSQMASNEQFF.

The chain couples TRBV5-1 to TRBJ2-7, with a weak D call TRBD2 (5 bases). The CDR3 sequence is 14 residues long. Germline values: CDR1 SGHRS, CDR2 YFSETQ. V was pared by 0 bases and J by 2 bases, with 9 bases between. The CDR3 nucleotides read TGCGCCAGCAGCTTGGTGGAGGCTACCTACGAGCAGTACTTC. Translation: CASSLVEATYEQYF.

The J gene is TRBJ1-2, the V gene TRBV12-3 or TRBV12-4; no reliable D call. The CDR3 extends over 12 amino acids. Trimming shortened V by 2 bases and J by 5 bases, and 6 bases separated the two germline ends. The DNA for the CDR3 is TGTGCCAGCAGTTTAACGGCTTATGGCTACACCTTC. Its translation: CASSLTAYGYTF.